This TCR beta chain came from a study of cytotoxic CD8 clonotypes in ibrutinib-treated CLL. General study points: Patients showed higher baseline clonality than age-matched healthy donors, and it tracked circulating CD8+ T-cell counts. Clonality increased with ibrutinib response but returned toward baseline at progression.

Depth targeted 1 in 200,000 to 1 in 1 million T cells, averaging about 9.2x coverage per clonotype. Here immunoSEQ multiplex PCR was the method, and the copy in TCRdb shows in-frame clones only, minus some. The top ten hold about 53% of the sample, which has around 25,000 clones, roughly 69% seen once. Trimming at V came to 0 bases and at J to 2 bases, leaving 7 bases not matched to a gene. The CDR3 covers 16 residues. Per germline, CDR1 MNHEY and CDR2 SVGAGI. A word on this clone: The antigen is not known.

This TCR came from a human donor with chronic lymphocytic leukemia. Specimen: PBMCs, collected at disease progression, from a patient treated with ibrutinib. V usage is TRBV6-5 and J usage is TRBJ2-7; 7 bases map to TRBD2. CDR3: CASSYSSGTATYEQYF. The CDR3 DNA reads as TGTGCCAGCAGTTACTCGAGCGGGACCGCAACCTACGAGCAGTACTTC.